Reported below is one T cell receptor beta chain. Its cognate antigen is unknown. The same CDR3 is also encoded by other DNA sequences in this sample. The source of the sample is a study of shared clonotypes between healthy human individuals. Study findings and constraints: Clonotypes which were not shared had lower generation probabilities than clonotypes that all four donors shared.

In the CD4+ fraction, cells were divided into CD45RA+ naive and CD45RA-negative memory subsets. In the sorted-subset replicate PCRs, approximately 200 ng DNA, roughly 29,000 T cell genomes, was used. In the source study's methods: With immunoSEQ giving junction-only sequences and no quality scores, filtering differed. Only in-frame clones appear in the TCRdb table, and some are missing; sequencing was by immunoSEQ multiplex PCR. The D gene and trimming were derived from the DNA, and the V and J assignments and clone size from that table. The sample has just over 2,000,000 clones, roughly 94% seen once. This CDR3 contains 14 residues. Germline CDR1 MNHEY, CDR2 SVGAGI. V was trimmed by 5 bases and J by 0 bases, leaving 8 bases between them.

Material for sequencing was naive CD4+ T cells sorted from blood. Subset defined: CD45RA+ positively selected. The rearrangement joins TRBV6-5 to TRBJ2-1; the D is unclear. This receptor was identified in a man younger than 35 in good health. The CDR3 reads CASSLRSSYNEQFF. The CDR3 DNA is TGTGCCAGCAGTCTCAGAAGCTCCTACAATGAGCAGTTCTTC.